This section outlines one T cell receptor beta chain sequence together with its context. Its target is unknown. The sample is drawn from a study of cytomegalovirus exposure and HLA in healthy donors. The CDR3 runs to 17 residues. The germline CDR1 and CDR2 sequences are SGDLS and YYNGEE. V lost 0 bases and J lost 3; bases outside the gene matches: 8. Regarding the study as a whole: Testing in vitro showed a few CMV-associated chains specific for CMV antigens.

Measured with immunoSEQ multiplex PCR; TCRdb has only the in-frame clones, and not every one. The data show 220,000 or so clones, more than 75% seen once. The TCR comes from a woman between 18 and 29 years old in good health and CMV-seropositive. V gene TRBV9 combines with J gene TRBJ2-3; 9 positions agree with TRBD2. The sequenced sample consisted of PBMCs. CDR3 sequence: CASSVVAGVVSTDTQYF. In DNA form, the CDR3 reads TGTGCCAGCAGCGTAGTAGCGGGAGTGGTTTCGACAGATACGCAGTATTTT.